The 8 T cell receptor beta chains in this list originate from one sample, sequenced in a study of cytomegalovirus exposure and HLA in healthy donors. PCR primers comprised 60 Vbeta and 13 Jbeta primers. Some clones are missing from TCRdb's copy, which holds only in-frame ones; the method was immunoSEQ multiplex PCR. The top ten clones hold 0.63% of a sample with hundreds of thousands of clones, 76% of them seen once. Sequenced material: PBMCs. These receptors all stem from a man aged 18 to 35 in good health and CMV-seronegative.

This chain links TRBV6-1 with TRBJ2-7, with 12 bases aligning to TRBD2. Germline V gene lookup returns CDR1 MNHNS and CDR2 SASEGT. The V gene end was trimmed by 4 bases and the J gene end by 1 base; junction bases not matched to a gene: 5. The CDR3 extends over 16 amino acids. CDR3 coding DNA: TGTGCCAGCAGTGGACTAGCGGGGGACCTTTCCTACGAGCAGTACTTC. Its protein is CASSGLAGDLSYEQYF.

V and J are TRBV5-5 and TRBJ2-5; 7 positions agree with TRBD1. Trimming took 3 bases from V and 4 from J; bases not matched to a gene: 12. This CDR3 contains 16 residues. CDR1 is SGHKS, CDR2 YYEKEE, per germline (reference sequence). As DNA, the CDR3 is TGTGCCAGCAGCTCCGTAGGGACAGCACACCCAGAGACCCAGTACTTC. Translating gives CASSSVGTAHPETQYF.

The chain is built from TRBV2 and TRBJ2-7; maybe TRBD1 (8 bases). The CDR3 covers 14 residues. Trimming left V 9 bases short and J 6 bases short, with 21 bases between. CDR1 SNHLY and CDR2 FYNNEI come from the germline V gene. This CDR3 reads CARSYRGRVGEQYF. The CDR3 nucleotides are TGTGCCAGGAGCTACAGGGGGAGGGTTGGCGAGCAGTACTTC.

This rearrangement joins TRBV11-2 to TRBJ2-5; 9 bases fit TRBD1. The CDR3 loop spans 19 amino acids. V shed 0 bases, J shed 1 base, and the junction held 12 bases outside the gene matches. Germline CDR1 is SGHAT and CDR2 is FQNNGV. DNA for the CDR3: TGTGCCAGCAGCTTAGATCGACCGGGACAGGGAATACTCCAAGAGACCCAGTACTTC. Protein product: CASSLDRPGQGILQETQYF.

V usage is TRBV19 and J usage is TRBJ2-1, with a tentative D call TRBD1 (5 bases). Germline-derived CDR1 and CDR2 are LNHDA and SQIVND (reference sequence). CDR3 length equals 16 residues. V was clipped by 3 bases and J by 5 bases, with 17 bases between them. As DNA, the CDR3 is TGTGCCAGTAGTATGACGTCGTATGTGGGGCACAATGAGCAGTTCTTC. This codes for CASSMTSYVGHNEQFF.

The chain carries TRBV25-1 and TRBJ2-6; D perhaps matches TRBD2 (6 bases). Germline V gene data show CDR1 as MGHDK and CDR2 as SYGVNS. With 5 bases removed from V and 4 bases from J, the gap between germline ends came to 21 bases. The CDR3 is 18 amino acids. The CDR3 region has the DNA TGTGCCAGCAGTCCGACTGGTGGAGGGTGGGTGGGGGCCAACGTCCTGACTTTC. It encodes CASSPTGGGWVGANVLTF.

This clone was recorded only once. The J gene is TRBJ2-7, the V gene TRBV6-5, with D perhaps matching TRBD1 (5 bases). This CDR3 region has 15 residues. V lost 3 bases and J 5 bases, leaving 17 bases between the germline ends. Germline CDR1 is MNHEY and CDR2 is SVGAGI. The CDR3 region has the DNA TGTGCCAGCAGTTATAAGGGCAGGGTGATACACGAGCAGTACTTC. This translates into CASSYKGRVIHEQYF.

CDR3 amino acids: CASTISVGEKLFF. CDR3 DNA: TGCGCCAGCACCATTTCCGTCGGGGAAAAACTGTTTTTT. This chain links TRBV5-1 with TRBJ1-4; D gene ambiguous. The CDR3 runs to 13 residues. The V end was cut by 6 bases, the J end by 8 bases, with 14 bases between. Germline lookup yields CDR1 SGHRS and CDR2 YFSETQ. Using reference TRBV5-1 and TRBJ1-4 for the parts outside the CDR3, the full variable domain is KAGVTQTPRYLIKTRGQQVTLSCSPISGHRSVSWYQQTPGQGLQFLFEYFSETQRNKGNFPGRFSGRQFSNSRSEMNVSTLELGDSALYLCASTISVGEKLFFGSGTQLSVL.